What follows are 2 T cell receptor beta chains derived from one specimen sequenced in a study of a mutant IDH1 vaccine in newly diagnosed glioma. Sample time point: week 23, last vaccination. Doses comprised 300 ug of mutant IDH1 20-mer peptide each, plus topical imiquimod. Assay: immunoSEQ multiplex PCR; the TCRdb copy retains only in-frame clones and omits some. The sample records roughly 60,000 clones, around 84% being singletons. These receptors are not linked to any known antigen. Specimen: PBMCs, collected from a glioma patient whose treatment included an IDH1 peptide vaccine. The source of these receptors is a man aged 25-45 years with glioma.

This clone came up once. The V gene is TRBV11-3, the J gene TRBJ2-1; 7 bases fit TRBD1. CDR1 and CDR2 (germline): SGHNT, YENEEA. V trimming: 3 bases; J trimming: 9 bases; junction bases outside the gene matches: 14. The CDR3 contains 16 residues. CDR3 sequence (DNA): TGTGCCAGCAGCTTCTCAGGGACAGTGAACTACGGTGAGCAGTTCTTC. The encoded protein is CASSFSGTVNYGEQFF.

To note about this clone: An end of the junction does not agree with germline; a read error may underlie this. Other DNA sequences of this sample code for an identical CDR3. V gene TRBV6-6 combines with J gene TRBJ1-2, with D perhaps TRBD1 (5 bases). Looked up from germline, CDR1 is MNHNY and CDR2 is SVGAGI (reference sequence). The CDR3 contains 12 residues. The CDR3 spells CASRGTLYGYTF. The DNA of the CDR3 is TGCGCCAGCAGAGGGACCCTCTATGGCTACACCTTC.